The rows below give T cell receptor beta chains drawn from one sample of a study of spatial heterogeneity in lung cancer. TCRdb analysed the 5' RACE reads with MiXCR anew, one entry per CDR3 protein. The sample holds fewer than 45,000 distinct CDR3 sequences, around 7% seen once. Sequencing used PBMCs, obtained at surgery. These receptor sequences come from a female donor with early-stage non-small cell lung cancer. The CDR3 runs from the conserved cysteine through the conserved F or W. The D gene is left open where the match is weak. Clone size is given for some rows only: seen once, a few or many times, or a class if the clone is expanded.

clone_size: -; d_call: -; j_call: TRBJ1-6; v_call: TRBV28; cdr3_aa: CASLGGKSPLHF; cdr3_nt: TGTGCCAGCTTAGGAGGGAAGTCACCCCTCCACTTT
clone_size: -; d_call: -; j_call: TRBJ2-7; v_call: TRBV6-5; cdr3_aa: CASSYSMTDPYEQYF; cdr3_nt: TGTGCCAGCAGTTACTCGATGACGGATCCCTACGAGCAGTACTTC
clone_size: many; d_call: -; j_call: TRBJ2-3; v_call: TRBV12-3/TRBV12-4; cdr3_aa: CASSPPRGADTQYF; cdr3_nt: TGTGCCAGCAGTCCTCCCCGGGGTGCAGATACGCAGTATTTT
clone_size: many; d_call: TRBD2; j_call: TRBJ2-3; v_call: TRBV4-3; cdr3_aa: CASSQSGVRTDTQYF; cdr3_nt: TGCGCCAGCAGCCAGAGCGGGGTCCGCACAGATACGCAGTATTTT
clone_size: many; d_call: -; j_call: TRBJ1-2; v_call: TRBV9; cdr3_aa: CASSVGVGRQYNYGYTF; cdr3_nt: TGTGCCAGCAGCGTAGGAGTTGGCAGGCAATATAACTATGGCTACACCTTC
clone_size: -; d_call: -; j_call: TRBJ2-7; v_call: TRBV6-2/TRBV6-3; cdr3_aa: CASSGGRPPYEQYF; cdr3_nt: TGTGCCAGCAGTGGGGGTAGGCCACCCTACGAGCAGTACTTC
clone_size: many; d_call: -; j_call: TRBJ1-1; v_call: TRBV6-2/TRBV6-3; cdr3_aa: CASSYGFGTEAFF; cdr3_nt: TGTGCCAGCAGTTACGGGTTTGGCACTGAAGCTTTCTTT
clone_size: many; d_call: TRBD1; j_call: TRBJ2-5; v_call: TRBV4-1; cdr3_aa: CASSHRAGGLETQYF; cdr3_nt: TGCGCCAGCAGCCATAGAGCAGGGGGCCTGGAGACCCAGTACTTC
clone_size: many; d_call: -; j_call: TRBJ2-3; v_call: TRBV28; cdr3_aa: CASSMGGADTQYF; cdr3_nt: TGTGCCAGCAGCATGGGGGGCGCAGATACGCAGTATTTT
clone_size: many; d_call: -; j_call: TRBJ1-4; v_call: TRBV6-5; cdr3_aa: CASSYQSNRVGEKLFF; cdr3_nt: TGTGCCAGCAGTTACCAAAGTAACAGGGTTGGTGAAAAACTGTTTTTT
clone_size: -; d_call: -; j_call: TRBJ1-2; v_call: TRBV6-5; cdr3_aa: CASSYGDYGYTF; cdr3_nt: TGTGCCAGCAGTTACGGGGACTATGGCTACACCTTC
clone_size: many; d_call: -; j_call: TRBJ2-1; v_call: TRBV20-1; cdr3_aa: CSARDPVSSYNEQFF; cdr3_nt: TGCAGTGCTAGAGATCCGGTAAGCTCCTACAATGAGCAGTTCTTC
clone_size: -; d_call: TRBD1; j_call: TRBJ2-5; v_call: TRBV7-9; cdr3_aa: CASSPSDREYQETQYF; cdr3_nt: TGTGCCAGCAGTCCTTCGGACAGGGAGTACCAAGAGACCCAGTACTTC
clone_size: -; d_call: TRBD1; j_call: TRBJ1-1; v_call: TRBV6-4; cdr3_aa: CASSSQGGTEAFF; cdr3_nt: TGTGCCAGCTCGAGCCAGGGGGGCACTGAAGCTTTCTTT
clone_size: many; d_call: -; j_call: TRBJ1-1; v_call: TRBV6-5; cdr3_aa: CASSYLGHNTEAFF; cdr3_nt: TGTGCCAGCAGTTACCTCGGACACAACACTGAAGCTTTCTTT
clone_size: many; d_call: -; j_call: TRBJ1-6; v_call: TRBV20-1; cdr3_aa: CSARDSGYMNSPLHF; cdr3_nt: TGCAGTGCTAGAGATTCAGGGTATATGAATTCACCCCTCCACTTT
clone_size: many; d_call: -; j_call: TRBJ2-7; v_call: TRBV5-1; cdr3_aa: CASSLDSPSYEQYF; cdr3_nt: TGCGCCAGCAGCTTGGACAGTCCCTCCTACGAGCAGTACTTC
clone_size: few; d_call: -; j_call: TRBJ2-3; v_call: TRBV6-1; cdr3_aa: CASTTGYTDTQYF; cdr3_nt: TGTGCCAGCACCACGGGGTACACAGATACGCAGTATTTT
clone_size: many; d_call: TRBD2; j_call: TRBJ2-3; v_call: TRBV10-3; cdr3_aa: CAIRGTSGGPTDTQYF; cdr3_nt: TGTGCCATCAGGGGGACTAGCGGGGGGCCCACAGATACGCAGTATTTT
clone_size: -; d_call: -; j_call: TRBJ2-7; v_call: TRBV13; cdr3_aa: CASSPGQGIDEQYF; cdr3_nt: TGTGCCAGCAGCCCGGGGCAGGGGATTGACGAGCAGTACTTC
clone_size: -; d_call: -; j_call: TRBJ2-5; v_call: TRBV29-1; cdr3_aa: CSSGIAETQYF; cdr3_nt: TGCAGCTCCGGGATCGCGGAGACCCAGTACTTC
clone_size: many; d_call: -; j_call: TRBJ1-1; v_call: TRBV5-1; cdr3_aa: CASSLDVQRTEAFF; cdr3_nt: TGCGCCAGCAGCTTGGACGTCCAGAGGACTGAAGCTTTCTTT
clone_size: many; d_call: TRBD1; j_call: TRBJ2-1; v_call: TRBV7-9; cdr3_aa: CASSLSGGNEQFF; cdr3_nt: TGTGCCAGCAGCTTATCAGGGGGCAATGAGCAGTTCTTC
clone_size: -; d_call: -; j_call: TRBJ1-2; v_call: TRBV7-8; cdr3_aa: CASSPGWSGHGTYGYTF; cdr3_nt: TGTGCCAGCAGCCCCGGGTGGTCGGGACACGGAACATATGGCTACACCTTC
clone_size: -; d_call: TRBD1; j_call: TRBJ1-6; v_call: TRBV3-1; cdr3_aa: CASSQDRGLSPLHF; cdr3_nt: TGTGCCAGCAGCCAAGACAGGGGGCTTTCACCCCTCCACTTT
clone_size: many; d_call: -; j_call: TRBJ2-2; v_call: TRBV18; cdr3_aa: CASSSGTANTGELFF; cdr3_nt: TGTGCCAGCTCATCCGGGACGGCGAACACCGGGGAGCTGTTTTTT
clone_size: many; d_call: TRBD2; j_call: TRBJ2-2; v_call: TRBV6-2/TRBV6-3; cdr3_aa: CASSRGTRELFF; cdr3_nt: TGTGCCAGCAGTCGCGGGACTAGGGAGCTGTTTTTT
clone_size: many; d_call: TRBD2; j_call: TRBJ2-5; v_call: TRBV7-9; cdr3_aa: CASSPFLAGGQETQYF; cdr3_nt: TGTGCCAGCAGCCCCTTCCTAGCGGGGGGGCAAGAGACCCAGTACTTC
clone_size: few; d_call: -; j_call: TRBJ1-3; v_call: TRBV6-2/TRBV6-3; cdr3_aa: CASNPTVSGNTIYF; cdr3_nt: TGTGCCAGCAACCCGACGGTTTCTGGAAACACCATATATTTT
clone_size: few; d_call: TRBD1; j_call: TRBJ2-7; v_call: TRBV7-7; cdr3_aa: CASSHGQGLSYEQYF; cdr3_nt: TGTGCTAGCAGCCATGGACAGGGGCTCTCCTACGAGCAGTACTTC
clone_size: -; d_call: TRBD2; j_call: TRBJ2-7; v_call: TRBV28; cdr3_aa: CASSLGGGRTWYF; cdr3_nt: TGTGCCAGCAGTTTAGGCGGGGGACGGACCTGGTACTTC
clone_size: -; d_call: TRBD2; j_call: TRBJ2-5; v_call: TRBV7-2; cdr3_aa: CASSLGLAEYF; cdr3_nt: TGTGCCAGCAGCCTCGGACTAGCCGAGTACTTC
clone_size: many; d_call: TRBD1; j_call: TRBJ1-6; v_call: TRBV12-3/TRBV12-4; cdr3_aa: CASTARQGAGSPLHF; cdr3_nt: TGTGCCAGCACCGCGAGACAGGGTGCAGGATCACCCCTCCACTTT
clone_size: few; d_call: -; j_call: TRBJ1-5; v_call: TRBV12-3/TRBV12-4; cdr3_aa: CASSWGQPSNQPQHF; cdr3_nt: TGTGCCAGCAGTTGGGGACAACCTAGCAATCAGCCCCAGCATTTT
clone_size: many; d_call: -; j_call: TRBJ1-4; v_call: TRBV27; cdr3_aa: CASSLSPHNRDEKLFF; cdr3_nt: TGTGCCAGCAGTTTATCACCCCATAACAGAGATGAAAAACTGTTTTTT
clone_size: few; d_call: TRBD2; j_call: TRBJ2-7; v_call: TRBV14; cdr3_aa: CASSQQRGAYEQYF; cdr3_nt: TGTGCCAGCAGCCAACAGCGGGGGGCTTACGAGCAGTACTTC
clone_size: many; d_call: -; j_call: TRBJ2-7; v_call: TRBV6-5; cdr3_aa: CASSYGRGEQYF; cdr3_nt: TGTGCCAGCAGTTACGGCAGGGGCGAGCAGTACTTC
clone_size: many; d_call: -; j_call: TRBJ1-5; v_call: TRBV4-2; cdr3_aa: CASSQDGRAGQPQHF; cdr3_nt: TGTGCCAGCAGCCAAGACGGCAGGGCTGGTCAGCCCCAGCATTTT
clone_size: -; d_call: -; j_call: TRBJ2-6; v_call: TRBV5-4; cdr3_aa: CASSFYGANVLTF; cdr3_nt: TGTGCCAGCAGCTTCTACGGGGCCAACGTCCTGACTTTC
clone_size: -; d_call: -; j_call: TRBJ2-5; v_call: TRBV2; cdr3_aa: CASSQTARGETQYF; cdr3_nt: TGTGCCAGCAGTCAGACTGCCCGTGGAGAGACCCAGTACTTC
clone_size: -; d_call: -; j_call: TRBJ1-5; v_call: TRBV6-1; cdr3_aa: CASSAVVSVYSNQPQHF; cdr3_nt: TGTGCCAGCAGTGCTGTCGTTTCAGTGTATAGCAATCAGCCCCAGCATTTT